Listed below are T cell receptor beta chains from one sample, sequenced in a study of T cell responses to AZD1222 COVID-19 vaccine. Assay: immunoSEQ multiplex PCR; the TCRdb copy retains only in-frame clones and omits some. Of over 130,000 clones listed, around 93% are singletons. Source: peripheral blood, taken on day 0 of AZD1222 vaccination. These receptors came from an adult in good health. The CDR3 runs from the conserved cysteine through the conserved F or W. The D gene is left open where the match is weak. A row's size may be missing; if present it is once, few, many or a size class.

D: -; J: TRBJ2-3; V: TRBV10-1; size: -; length: 13; DNA: TGCGCCAGCAGTGACCCCCCCGAAGATACGCAGTATTTT; CDR3: CASSDPPEDTQYF
D: -; J: TRBJ1-2; V: TRBV30; size: -; length: 13; DNA: TGTGCCTGGAGTGGTGGGAATCACTATGGCTACACCTTC; CDR3: CAWSGGNHYGYTF
D: TRBD1; J: TRBJ1-6; V: TRBV27; size: -; length: 13; DNA: TGTGCCACGGGACAGGGGTATAATTCACCCCTCCACTTT; CDR3: CATGQGYNSPLHF
D: -; J: TRBJ1-1; V: TRBV29-1; size: -; length: 14; DNA: TGCAGCGTTGTAGGCACGAGGGCGGGCACTGAAGCTTTCTTT; CDR3: CSVVGTRAGTEAFF
D: TRBD1; J: TRBJ1-1; V: TRBV19; size: -; length: 13; DNA: TGTGCCAGTAGAGGGGGCCTGAACACTGAAGCTTTCTTT; CDR3: CASRGGLNTEAFF
D: TRBD2; J: TRBJ2-1; V: TRBV13; size: -; length: 15; DNA: TGTGCCAGCAGCACCGGGACTAGCGGGGTCAATGAGCAGTTCTTC; CDR3: CASSTGTSGVNEQFF
D: -; J: TRBJ2-3; V: TRBV5-8; size: -; length: 12; DNA: TGTGCCAGCAGCTTGACGGCGGATACGCAGTATTTT; CDR3: CASSLTADTQYF
D: -; J: TRBJ2-5; V: TRBV27; size: -; length: 12; DNA: TGTGCCAGGGGCAGGGGAAAAGAGACCCAGTACTTC; CDR3: CARGRGKETQYF
D: -; J: TRBJ1-3; V: TRBV29-1; size: -; length: 16; DNA: TGCAGCGTTATAACGTCAGGGGTGAACTCTGGAAACACCATATATTTT; CDR3: CSVITSGVNSGNTIYF
D: -; J: TRBJ2-7; V: TRBV14; size: -; length: 13; DNA: TGTGCCAGCAGCCAATACGGGTCGGGCGAGCAGTACTTC; CDR3: CASSQYGSGEQYF
D: -; J: TRBJ1-4; V: TRBV6-5; size: -; length: 14; DNA: TGTGCCAGCCGGGCGAAAGCAACTAATGAAAAACTGTTTTTT; CDR3: CASRAKATNEKLFF
D: -; J: TRBJ2-1; V: TRBV7-9; size: -; length: 12; DNA: TGTGCCAGCAGGGCTCTGAGCAATGAGCAGTTCTTC; CDR3: CASRALSNEQFF
D: TRBD2; J: TRBJ2-1; V: TRBV11-3; size: -; length: 19; DNA: TGTGCCAGCAGCTTAGATGGTCTAGCGGGGGGAGTATCCTACAATGAGCAGTTCTTC; CDR3: CASSLDGLAGGVSYNEQFF
D: -; J: TRBJ2-7; V: TRBV29-1; size: -; length: 13; DNA: TGCAGCGTTGCTTGGGGTATAGGCAACGAGCAGTACTTC; CDR3: CSVAWGIGNEQYF
D: TRBD1; J: TRBJ1-2; V: TRBV9; size: -; length: 13; DNA: TGTGCCAGCAGCCCGACAGGGGGCTATGGCTACACCTTC; CDR3: CASSPTGGYGYTF
D: -; J: TRBJ1-2; V: TRBV4-3; size: -; length: 15; DNA: TGCGCCAGCAGCCAAGAAGCCAGGGGCCGCTATGGCTACACCTTC; CDR3: CASSQEARGRYGYTF
D: -; J: TRBJ2-1; V: TRBV9; size: -; length: 13; DNA: TGTGCCAGCAGCGTAGGGCCATACAATGAGCAGTTCTTC; CDR3: CASSVGPYNEQFF
D: TRBD1; J: TRBJ2-7; V: TRBV5-1; size: -; length: 11; DNA: TGCGCCAGCAGCATGGACAGGGAGCAGTACTTC; CDR3: CASSMDREQYF
D: -; J: TRBJ1-2; V: TRBV11-2; size: -; length: 15; DNA: TGTGCCAGCAGCTTAGGGACAGCTCAATTTTATGGCTACACCTTC; CDR3: CASSLGTAQFYGYTF
D: TRBD1; J: TRBJ1-2; V: TRBV6-2/TRBV6-3; size: -; length: 17; DNA: TGTGCCAGCAGTTACCTTCCCCCGGGACAGCGCAACTATGGCTACACCTTC; CDR3: CASSYLPPGQRNYGYTF
D: -; J: TRBJ1-6; V: TRBV11-2; size: -; length: 16; DNA: TGTGCCAGCAGCTCCCCACTGAGCTCCTATAATTCACCCCTCCACTTT; CDR3: CASSSPLSSYNSPLHF
D: -; J: TRBJ2-1; V: TRBV6-1; size: -; length: 14; DNA: TGTGCCAGCAGTGAAATGAATTTTCTCAATGAGCAGTTCTTC; CDR3: CASSEMNFLNEQFF
D: TRBD1; J: TRBJ1-1; V: TRBV7-9; size: -; length: 12; DNA: TGTGCCAGCAGGGACAGGTACACTGAAGCTTTCTTT; CDR3: CASRDRYTEAFF
D: -; J: TRBJ2-5; V: TRBV5-6; size: -; length: 14; DNA: TGTGCCAGCAGCTTGGGCAGCATTCAAGAGACCCAGTACTTC; CDR3: CASSLGSIQETQYF
D: -; J: TRBJ2-7; V: TRBV4-2; size: -; length: 15; DNA: TGTGCCAGCAGCCAAGATTCCAGCGGAGCCTACGAGCAGTACTTC; CDR3: CASSQDSSGAYEQYF
D: -; J: TRBJ1-1; V: TRBV19; size: -; length: 11; DNA: TGTGCCACTGCTTGGGGCTGGAGAGCTTTCTTT; CDR3: CATAWGWRAFF
D: -; J: TRBJ2-7; V: TRBV6-5; size: -; length: 12; DNA: TGTGCCAGCAGCCCAGTGGGGGACGAGCAGTACTTC; CDR3: CASSPVGDEQYF
D: TRBD1; J: TRBJ2-7; V: TRBV15; size: -; length: 17; DNA: TGTGCCACCAGCAGAGACGGGGCGGGACAGGGGGGATACGAGCAGTACTTC; CDR3: CATSRDGAGQGGYEQYF
D: -; J: TRBJ2-1; V: TRBV3-1/TRBV3-2; size: -; length: 12; DNA: TGTGCCAGCAGCCGTGGGGCCCATGAGCAGTTCTTC; CDR3: CASSRGAHEQFF
D: -; J: TRBJ2-1; V: TRBV7-2; size: -; length: 13; DNA: TGTGCCAGCAGCGACGACGTCTACAATGAGCAGTTCTTC; CDR3: CASSDDVYNEQFF
D: -; J: TRBJ2-5; V: TRBV7-6; size: -; length: 14; DNA: TGTGCCAGCAGCTTAGAGATACGGGGGGAGACCCAGTACTTC; CDR3: CASSLEIRGETQYF
D: -; J: TRBJ2-1; V: TRBV5-4; size: -; length: 15; DNA: TGTGCCAGCAGCTTGGAAGTTCGGAGCGGCAATGAGCAGTTCTTC; CDR3: CASSLEVRSGNEQFF
D: TRBD1; J: TRBJ1-2; V: TRBV7-2; size: once; length: 13; DNA: TGTGCCAGCAGGCCCGGGACAGGGGGAGGCTACACCTTC; CDR3: CASRPGTGGGYTF
D: TRBD1; J: TRBJ1-6; V: TRBV19; size: -; length: 16; DNA: TGTGCCAGTAGCCCCCGGACAGGGGCGAGTAATTCACCCCTCCACTTT; CDR3: CASSPRTGASNSPLHF
D: -; J: TRBJ1-2; V: TRBV18; size: -; length: 14; DNA: TGTGCCAGCTCACCCCAGAGGGGCCCTACGGGCTACACCTTC; CDR3: CASSPQRGPTGYTF
D: -; J: TRBJ2-1; V: TRBV4-3; size: -; length: 12; DNA: TGCGCCAGCAGCCAAGTAGAGGGTGAGCAGTTCTTC; CDR3: CASSQVEGEQFF
D: -; J: TRBJ2-2; V: TRBV5-5; size: -; length: 14; DNA: TGTGCCAGCAGCTTGATTTTGAGGGCCGGGGAGCTGTTTTTT; CDR3: CASSLILRAGELFF
D: TRBD2; J: TRBJ2-7; V: TRBV6-2/TRBV6-3; size: -; length: 16; DNA: TGTGCCAGCAGTTCCAACCAACTAGCGGGAGGCTACGAGCAGTACTTC; CDR3: CASSSNQLAGGYEQYF
D: -; J: TRBJ2-7; V: TRBV12-3/TRBV12-4; size: -; length: 13; DNA: TGTGCCAGCAGTACCTCGGGTACGGGGGAGCAGTACTTC; CDR3: CASSTSGTGEQYF
D: -; J: TRBJ1-1; V: TRBV3-1/TRBV3-2; size: -; length: 15; DNA: TGTGCCAGCAGCCACAGTCAAAAGGGAGGGGTTGAAGCTTTCTTT; CDR3: CASSHSQKGGVEAFF
D: -; J: TRBJ2-7; V: TRBV4-3; size: -; length: 15; DNA: TGCGCCAGCAGCCAAGAACGTTGGGGCTCCTACGAGCAGTACTTC; CDR3: CASSQERWGSYEQYF
D: TRBD2; J: TRBJ2-3; V: TRBV19; size: -; length: 14; DNA: TGTGCCAGTACCCCCCGGGGGGGCACAGATACGCAGTATTTT; CDR3: CASTPRGGTDTQYF
D: -; J: TRBJ1-1; V: TRBV25-1; size: -; length: 13; DNA: TGTGCCAGCAAGGGGGGGGTAGGCACTGAAGCTTTCTTT; CDR3: CASKGGVGTEAFF
D: TRBD2; J: TRBJ2-7; V: TRBV6-2/TRBV6-3; size: -; length: 14; DNA: TGTGCCAGCAGTCTAGCGGGTCTTTCCTACGAGCAGTACTTC; CDR3: CASSLAGLSYEQYF
D: -; J: TRBJ1-6; V: TRBV2; size: -; length: 14; DNA: TGTGCCAGCATAGGGGACGGACCTAATTCACCCCTCCACTTT; CDR3: CASIGDGPNSPLHF
D: -; J: TRBJ1-4; V: TRBV5-4; size: -; length: 14; DNA: TGTGCCAGCAGGGGGTCCACGACTAATGAAAAACTGTTTTTT; CDR3: CASRGSTTNEKLFF
D: -; J: TRBJ1-1; V: TRBV28; size: -; length: 15; DNA: TGTGCCAGCACCCAAGGGGGTGGTATCTACACTGAAGCTTTCTTT; CDR3: CASTQGGGIYTEAFF
D: -; J: TRBJ1-6; V: TRBV14; size: -; length: 14; DNA: TGTGCCAGCAGCTTCAGGGGTGACGCTTCACCCCTCCACTTT; CDR3: CASSFRGDASPLHF
D: TRBD1; J: TRBJ1-6; V: TRBV4-3; size: -; length: 19; DNA: TGCGCCAGCAGCCCCACCATACCGACAGGGGGGTCGAGTAATTCACCCCTCCACTTT; CDR3: CASSPTIPTGGSSNSPLHF
D: -; J: TRBJ1-2; V: TRBV29-1; size: -; length: 13; DNA: TGCAGCGCCGAGAAGACTCAGGTCGATGGCTACACCTTC; CDR3: CSAEKTQVDGYTF
D: -; J: TRBJ1-3; V: TRBV5-1; size: -; length: 11; DNA: TGCGCCAGCAGCCCGGGAAACACCATATATTTT; CDR3: CASSPGNTIYF
D: -; J: TRBJ1-1; V: TRBV9; size: -; length: 14; DNA: TGTGCCAGCAGCGTAGAGGGGCGGGTTGGTGAAGCTTTCTTT; CDR3: CASSVEGRVGEAFF
D: TRBD2; J: TRBJ2-7; V: TRBV7-2; size: -; length: 16; DNA: TGTGCCAGCAGCTTAAGGACTAGCGGGGGCCCCTACGAGCAGTACTTC; CDR3: CASSLRTSGGPYEQYF
D: TRBD1; J: TRBJ2-7; V: TRBV19; size: -; length: 13; DNA: TGTGCCACTGGACAGGGTCGCTTCAACGAGCAGTACTTC; CDR3: CATGQGRFNEQYF